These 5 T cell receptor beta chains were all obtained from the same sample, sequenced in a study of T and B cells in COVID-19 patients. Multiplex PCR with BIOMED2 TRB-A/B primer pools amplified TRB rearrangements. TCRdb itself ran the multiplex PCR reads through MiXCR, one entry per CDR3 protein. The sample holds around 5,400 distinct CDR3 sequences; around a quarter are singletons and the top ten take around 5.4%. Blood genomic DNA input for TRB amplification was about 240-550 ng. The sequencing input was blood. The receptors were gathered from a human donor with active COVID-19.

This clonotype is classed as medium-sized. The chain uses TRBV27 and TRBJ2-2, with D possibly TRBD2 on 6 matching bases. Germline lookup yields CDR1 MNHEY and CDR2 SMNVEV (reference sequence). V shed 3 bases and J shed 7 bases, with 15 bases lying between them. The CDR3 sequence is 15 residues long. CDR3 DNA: TGTGCCAGCAGTTTCCGCGGAGGGGATGACGGGGAGCTGTTTTTT. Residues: CASSFRGGDDGELFF.

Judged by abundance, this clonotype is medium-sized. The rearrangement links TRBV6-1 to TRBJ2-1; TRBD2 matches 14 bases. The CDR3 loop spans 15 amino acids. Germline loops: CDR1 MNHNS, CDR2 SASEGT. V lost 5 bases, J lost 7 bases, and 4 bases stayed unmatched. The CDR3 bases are TGTGCCAGCAGTTCCGGGACTAGCGGGAGAAATGAGCAGTTCTTC. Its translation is CASSSGTSGRNEQFF.

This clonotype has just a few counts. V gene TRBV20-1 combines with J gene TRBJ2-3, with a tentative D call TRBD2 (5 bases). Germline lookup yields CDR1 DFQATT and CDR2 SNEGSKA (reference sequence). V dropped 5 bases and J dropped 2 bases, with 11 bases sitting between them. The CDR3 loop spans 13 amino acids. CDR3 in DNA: TGCAGTGCTCTAGCTTCCGACACAGATACGCAGTATTTT. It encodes CSALASDTDTQYF.

The CDR3 sequence: CASSYSGDAGPGNTIYF. The CDR3 DNA follows: TGTGCCAGCAGTTACTCGGGGGACGCCGGACCGGGAAACACCATATATTTT. The genes are TRBV6-5 and TRBJ1-3; the D gene is possibly TRBD1 (5 bases). Germline V gene data show CDR1 as MNHEY and CDR2 as SVGAGI. This CDR3 spans 17 amino acids. Deletions cut 0 bases from V and 4 bases from J, with 16 bases between.

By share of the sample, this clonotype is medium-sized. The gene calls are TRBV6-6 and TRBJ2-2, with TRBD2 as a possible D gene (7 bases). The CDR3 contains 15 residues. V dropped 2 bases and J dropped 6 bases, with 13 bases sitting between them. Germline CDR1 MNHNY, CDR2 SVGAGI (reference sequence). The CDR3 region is CASSYRLAGAGELFF. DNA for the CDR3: TGTGCCAGCAGTTACCGACTAGCAGGGGCCGGGGAGCTGTTTTTT.